Sequencing of this T cell receptor beta chain was carried out in a study of blood T cell repertoires in COVID-19. Overall study: Acute-phase and convalescent COVID-19 samples originated in the United States, Italy and Spain. In each case, the material was cDNA or gDNA derived from T cells, B-cell-depleted T cells, or PBMCs.

The germline gives CDR1 SQVTM, CDR2 ANQGSEA. V gave up 6 bases and J gave up 1 base, with 15 bases separating them. This CDR3 comprises 14 residues. The method was immunoSEQ multiplex PCR; TCRdb's version includes in-frame clones alone and lacks a portion of them. The table lists roughly 36,000 clones, more than 80% of them singletons. Sequencing was performed on peripheral blood. This chain joins TRBV29-1 and TRBJ2-5, with a possible D match to TRBD2 (7 bases). The receptor's source is a man between 60 and 75 years old with acute or convalescent COVID-19. CDR3 DNA: TGCAGCGTGGAGGGGGGGCGTCTCCAAGAGACCCAGTACTTC. It translates to CSVEGGRLQETQYF. Full variable domain (outside the CDR3, taken from reference TRBV29-1 and TRBJ2-5): SAVISQKPSRDICQRGTSLTIQCQVDSQVTMMFWYRQQPGQSLTLIATANQGSEATYESGFVIDKFPISRPNLTFSTLTVSNMSPEDSSIYLCSVEGGRLQETQYFGPGTRLLVL.